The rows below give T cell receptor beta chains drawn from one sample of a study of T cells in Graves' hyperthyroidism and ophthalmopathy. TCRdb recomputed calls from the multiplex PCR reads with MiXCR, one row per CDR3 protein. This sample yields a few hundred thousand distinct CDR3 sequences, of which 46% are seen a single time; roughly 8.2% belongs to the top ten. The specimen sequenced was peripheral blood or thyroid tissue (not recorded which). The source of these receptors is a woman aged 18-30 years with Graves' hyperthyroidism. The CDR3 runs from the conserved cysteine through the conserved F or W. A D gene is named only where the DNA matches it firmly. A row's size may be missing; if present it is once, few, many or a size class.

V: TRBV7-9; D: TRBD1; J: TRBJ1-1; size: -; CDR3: CASSFDRGRTEAFF; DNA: TGTGCCAGCAGCTTCGACAGGGGGCGAACTGAAGCTTTCTTT
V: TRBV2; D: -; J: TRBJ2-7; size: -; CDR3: CASRGGNEQYF; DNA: TGTGCCAGCAGAGGGGGTAACGAGCAGTACTTC
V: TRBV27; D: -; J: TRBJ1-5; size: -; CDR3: CASSREAVRYSNQPQHF; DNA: TGTGCCAGCAGTAGAGAGGCCGTCAGATATAGCAATCAGCCCCAGCATTTT
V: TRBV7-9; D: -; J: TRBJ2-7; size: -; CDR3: CASSLALSQESSYEQYF; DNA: TGTGCCAGCAGCTTAGCGCTGAGCCAGGAGAGCTCCTACGAGCAGTACTTC
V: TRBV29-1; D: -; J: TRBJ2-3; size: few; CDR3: CSVEGRVSTDTQYF; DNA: TGCAGCGTTGAAGGACGAGTAAGCACAGATACGCAGTATTTT
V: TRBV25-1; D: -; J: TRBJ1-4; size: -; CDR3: CASSDDSLGWPEKLFF; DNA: TGTGCCAGCAGTGATGATAGTCTCGGGTGGCCTGAAAAACTGTTTTTT
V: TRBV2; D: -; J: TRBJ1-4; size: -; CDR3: CASTQRIGAANEKLFF; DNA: TGTGCCAGCACCCAGAGAATTGGGGCAGCAAATGAAAAACTGTTTTTT
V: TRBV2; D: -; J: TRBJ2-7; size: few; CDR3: CASRTRGEQYF; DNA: TGTGCCAGCAGGACGCGGGGCGAGCAGTACTTC
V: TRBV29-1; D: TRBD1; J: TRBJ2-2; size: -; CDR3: CSVDRDRGLGTGELFF; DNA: TGCAGCGTTGATCGGGACAGGGGGCTAGGCACCGGGGAGCTGTTTTTT
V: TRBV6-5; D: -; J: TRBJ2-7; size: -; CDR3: CASTRARDPSYEQYF; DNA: TGTGCCAGCACCCGCGCACGGGACCCCTCCTACGAGCAGTACTTC
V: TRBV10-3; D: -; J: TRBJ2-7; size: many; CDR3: CAISESGSSYEQYF; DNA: TGTGCCATCAGTGAGTCCGGCAGCTCCTACGAGCAGTACTTC
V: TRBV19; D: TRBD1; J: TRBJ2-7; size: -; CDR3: CTSSSGTAAREQYF; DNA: TGTACCAGCAGTTCCGGGACAGCGGCTCGCGAGCAGTACTTC
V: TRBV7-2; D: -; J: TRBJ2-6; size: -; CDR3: CASSFFLTF; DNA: TGTGCCAGCAGCTTCTTCCTGACTTTC
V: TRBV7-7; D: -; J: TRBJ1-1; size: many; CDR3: CASSSNTNTEAFF; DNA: TGTGCCAGCAGCAGCAATACGAACACTGAAGCTTTCTTT
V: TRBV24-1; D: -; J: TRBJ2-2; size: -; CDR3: CATSNKSNTGELFF; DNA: TGTGCCACCAGTAATAAGTCGAACACCGGGGAGCTGTTTTTT
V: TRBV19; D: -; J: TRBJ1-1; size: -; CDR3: CASSVSLMNTEAFF; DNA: TGTGCCAGTAGTGTCAGTCTCATGAACACTGAAGCTTTCTTT
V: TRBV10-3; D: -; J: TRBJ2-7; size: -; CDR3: CATSVNGYYEQYF; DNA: TGTGCCACCAGTGTAAATGGGTACTACGAGCAGTACTTC
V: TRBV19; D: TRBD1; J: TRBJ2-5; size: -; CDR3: CASSSQGHQETQYF; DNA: TGTGCCAGCAGCTCACAGGGGCACCAAGAGACCCAGTACTTC
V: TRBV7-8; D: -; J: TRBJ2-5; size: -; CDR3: CASSSSLQETQYF; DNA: TGTGCCAGCAGCTCATCCCTCCAAGAGACCCAGTACTTC
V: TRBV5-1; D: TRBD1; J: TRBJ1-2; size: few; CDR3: CASSMDRVDNYGYTF; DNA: TGCGCCAGCAGCATGGACAGGGTCGATAACTATGGCTACACCTTC
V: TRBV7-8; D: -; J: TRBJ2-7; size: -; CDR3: CASSVGSPGSSYEQYF; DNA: TGTGCCAGCAGCGTAGGATCCCCGGGGAGCTCCTACGAGCAGTACTTC
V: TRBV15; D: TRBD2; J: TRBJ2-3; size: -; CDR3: CATSRDRTSGSSQYF; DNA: TGTGCCACCAGCAGAGATCGCACTAGCGGGAGCTCGCAGTATTTT
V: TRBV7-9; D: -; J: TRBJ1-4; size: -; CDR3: CASSSRQEINEKLFF; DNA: TGTGCCAGCAGCTCCCGACAGGAGATTAATGAAAAACTGTTTTTT
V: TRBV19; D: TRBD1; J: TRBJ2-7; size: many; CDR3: CASSAGTGSEQYF; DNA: TGTGCCAGTAGTGCCGGGACAGGGTCTGAGCAGTACTTC